This passage covers 13 T cell receptor beta chains from one sample sequenced in a study of naive and memory T cell subsets. Whole blood, 2.5 ml, came from adult healthy volunteers. Blood and skin TCR RNA was reverse transcribed with alpha and beta constant primers. From the 5' RACE reads, TCRdb called clonotypes with MiXCR, one entry per CDR3 protein. Among more than 20,000 distinct CDR3 sequences listed, less than 5% were seen once. Every receptor here comes from a male donor in good health.

This clonotype came up many times. The chain has TRBV10-1 and TRBJ1-1; perhaps TRBD1 as D (5 bases). This CDR3 comprises 14 residues. In germline, CDR1 is WNHNN, CDR2 SYGVQD (reference sequence). Trimming stripped 6 bases from V and 1 base from J, with 12 bases between. The CDR3 nucleotides read TGCGCCAGCAGCTCGGGACGGAGGAACACTGAAGCTTTCTTT. This encodes CASSSGRRNTEAFF.

This clonotype showed up many times. The rearrangement joins TRBV12-3 or TRBV12-4 to TRBJ1-5, with D hard to call. This CDR3 spans 13 amino acids. V lost 6 bases, J lost 7 bases, and 13 bases lay in between. CDR3 bases: TGTGCCAGCAGGCCGGGTCGAGGGCAGCCCCAGCATTTT. This translates into CASRPGRGQPQHF.

This clonotype was seen many times. The J gene is TRBJ2-3, the V gene TRBV27; TRBD2 matches at 8 bases. The V and J ends lost 5 bases and 2 bases, in that order; junction bases with no gene match: 9. The CDR3 runs to 16 residues. CDR1 is MNHEY, CDR2 SMNVEV, per germline (reference sequence). The CDR3 loop reads CASSLRASGPTDTQYF. The CDR3 nucleotides are TGTGCCAGCAGTCTAAGGGCTAGCGGGCCCACAGATACGCAGTATTTT.

This clonotype has ten or more counts. The genes are TRBV20-1 and TRBJ2-5, with 9 nucleotides matching TRBD2. CDR1 is DFQATT, CDR2 SNEGSKA, per germline (reference sequence). The J segment lost 5 bases and the V segment lost 0 bases, leaving 16 bases of the junction unmatched. The CDR3 runs 18 residues. The CDR3 is CSARDPGRGGRAVETQYF. CDR3 coding DNA: TGCAGTGCTAGAGATCCAGGACGGGGCGGGAGGGCCGTGGAGACCCAGTACTTC.

About this clonotype: This may be a read error, as it is one base from a much larger clone. The chain combines TRBV11-2 with TRBJ2-5; maybe TRBD2 (5 bases). V shed 5 bases and J shed 4 bases, with 14 bases lying between them. This CDR3 has 14 amino acids. From germline, CDR1 is SGHAT and CDR2 FQNNGV. CDR3 nucleotide sequence: TGTGCCAGCAGCCTAAGCGGTGTGCGAGAGACCCAGTACTTC. This sequence encodes CASSLSGVRETQYF.

The chain links TRBV6-4 to TRBJ2-7; 8 nucleotides align to TRBD1. Germline-derived CDR1 and CDR2 are MRHNA and SNTAGT. V lost 6 bases and J lost 5; bases outside the gene matches: 18. The CDR3 runs to 17 residues. The CDR3: CASRGQVPQFRADEQYF. CDR3 coding DNA: TGTGCCAGCAGGGGACAGGTACCCCAATTTAGGGCTGACGAGCAGTACTTC.

This clonotype occurred many times. The J gene is TRBJ1-5, the V gene TRBV18, with a tentative D call TRBD1 (5 bases). V was pared by 4 bases and J by 5 bases, with 9 bases between. From germline, CDR1 is KGHSH and CDR2 LQKENI. This CDR3 contains 13 residues. The CDR3 nucleotides read TGTGCCAGCTCACAGGTCAGGGATCAGCCCCAGCATTTT. This codes for CASSQVRDQPQHF. Full variable domain (missing parts from reference TRBV18 and TRBJ1-5): NAGVMQNPRHLVRRRGQEARLRCSPMKGHSHVYWYRQLPEEGLKFMVYLQKENIIDESGMPKERFSAEFPKEGPSILRIQQVVRGDSAAYFCASSQVRDQPQHFGDGTRLSIL.

This clonotype showed up many times. This chain connects TRBV5-1 to TRBJ2-1, with 13 bases lining up with TRBD2. The J segment lost 7 bases and the V segment lost 1 base, leaving 2 bases of the junction unmatched. Per the germline V gene, CDR1 is SGHRS and CDR2 is YFSETQ. The CDR3 is 15 residues long. Written as DNA, the CDR3 is TGCGCCAGCAGCTTGCGACTAGCGGGAGGAAATGAGCAGTTCTTC. Its protein product is CASSLRLAGGNEQFF.

This clonotype was detected many times. The rearrangement links TRBV30 to TRBJ1-1; weak D call: TRBD1 (6 bases). Germline V gives CDR1 GTSNPN, CDR2 SVGIG (reference sequence). V lost 2 bases to trimming and J lost 1 base, with 11 bases between them. The CDR3 runs to 14 residues. CDR3 sequence reads: CAWSLGGGNTEAFF. The CDR3 region has the DNA TGTGCCTGGAGTCTGGGGGGCGGGAACACTGAAGCTTTCTTT.

This clonotype has at least ten counts. The gene calls are TRBV20-1 and TRBJ2-3; TRBD2 is a possible D gene (6 bases). The CDR3 runs to 13 residues. Deletions cut 3 bases from V and 5 bases from J, with 12 bases between. Germline values: CDR1 DFQATT, CDR2 SNEGSKA (reference sequence). In nucleotides, the CDR3 is TGCAGTGCTAGTGATAACGGGGGAGATACGCAGTATTTT. It encodes CSASDNGGDTQYF.

In its sample, this clonotype is medium-sized. The CDR3 nucleotides are TGTGCCAGCAGCTTGGGGTACCAAGAGACCCAGTACTTC. Protein sequence: CASSLGYQETQYF. This rearrangement joins TRBV7-2 to TRBJ2-5; D unclear. Trimming left V 3 bases short and J 0 bases short, with 5 bases between. Germline CDR1 SGHTA, CDR2 FQGNSA. This CDR3 region has 13 residues.

This clonotype was detected many times. The chain couples TRBV11-2 to TRBJ1-5; D perhaps matches TRBD1 (6 bases). Trimming removed 5 bases at V and 2 bases at J, with 10 bases between. The germline V gene encodes CDR1 SGHAT and CDR2 FQNNGV. CDR3 length: 14 amino acids. CDR3 DNA: TGTGCCAGCAGCGAGACAGGTGGCAATCAGCCCCAGCATTTT. Its protein product is CASSETGGNQPQHF.

This clonotype has ten or more counts. The V and J genes are TRBV7-2 and TRBJ2-3; D remains ambiguous. The CDR3 contains 13 residues. V lost 3 bases and J 3 bases, leaving 7 bases between the germline ends. CDR1 is SGHTA, CDR2 FQGNSA, per germline. This CDR3 reads CASSFFGTDTQYF. The CDR3 DNA sequence: TGTGCCAGCAGCTTTTTCGGAACAGATACGCAGTATTTT.